These 32 T cell receptor beta chains were all obtained from the same sample, sequenced in a study of CD8 T cells in ankylosing spondylitis. Study findings and constraints: In ankylosing spondylitis blood, a motif of roughly 8 highly homologous TCR beta variants appeared characteristic.

The antigens these receptors bind are not known. MiXCR was run by TCRdb on the 5' RACE reads, yielding one entry per CDR3 protein. This table holds fewer than 500,000 distinct CDR3 sequences, 25% to 30% found once. The sample comprised blood, either unsorted or a sorted T cell fraction (not recorded which). These receptors were obtained from a male donor with ankylosing spondylitis.

The V and J genes are TRBV5-1 and TRBJ1-2; 9 bases align to TRBD1. Germline V lookup: CDR1 SGHRS, CDR2 YFSETQ. Losses at the gene ends were 2 bases for V and 5 bases for J; bases not matched to a gene: 10. The CDR3 covers 16 residues. CDR3 sequence (DNA): TGCGCCAGCAGCTTCGGGACACCGGGACAGGGATATGGCTACACCTTC. Encoded protein: CASSFGTPGQGYGYTF.

This rearrangement joins TRBV30 to TRBJ1-6, with D possibly TRBD1 on 5 matching bases. The germline V and J ends were trimmed by 1 base and 3 bases, with 7 bases remaining between them. The CDR3 has 14 amino acids. Germline CDR1 reads GTSNPN; CDR2 reads SVGIG (reference sequence). DNA for the CDR3: TGTGCCTGGAGTGCGACAGACTATAATTCACCCCTCCACTTT. This translates into CAWSATDYNSPLHF.

The genes are TRBV24-1 and TRBJ2-3, with 13 positions matching TRBD2. Per the germline V gene, CDR1 is KGHDR and CDR2 is SFDVKD. CDR3 length: 15 residues. Unmatched junction bases numbered 4, after V lost 7 bases and J lost 4 bases. Written as DNA, the CDR3 is TGTGCCACCAGAGGACTAGCGGGAGAACCAGATACGCAGTATTTT. This sequence encodes CATRGLAGEPDTQYF.

The chain couples TRBV20-1 to TRBJ2-7; the match to TRBD1 covers 10 bases. There are 14 residues in the CDR3. Germline-derived CDR1 and CDR2 are DFQATT and SNEGSKA (reference sequence). The V segment lost 0 bases and the J segment 3 bases; nucleotides outside the gene matches: 2. The chain's CDR3 is CSARDGTGVYEQYF. The CDR3 coding sequence is TGCAGTGCTAGAGATGGGACAGGGGTCTACGAGCAGTACTTC.

This clonotype was observed a handful of times. The chain recombines TRBV5-1 with TRBJ2-2; 8 bases are shared with TRBD1. CDR3 length: 13 amino acids. The V and J ends lost 4 bases and 15 bases, in that order; junction bases with no gene match: 11. The germline gives CDR1 SGHRS, CDR2 YFSETQ. This CDR3 is CASSIGQGGLVFF. DNA for the CDR3: TGCGCCAGCAGCATCGGACAGGGCGGATTGGTGTTTTTT.

This sequence joins TRBV24-1 and TRBJ2-5; D call uncertain. V was shortened by 5 bases and J by 5 bases, with 11 bases between the two germline ends. Germline CDR1 and CDR2: KGHDR and SFDVKD. There are 13 residues in the CDR3. CDR3: CATSAPWKETQYF. CDR3 coding DNA: TGTGCCACCAGTGCCCCTTGGAAGGAGACCCAGTACTTC.

The chain recombines TRBV19 with TRBJ2-5; D call uncertain. Between the trimmed V and J ends, which lost 7 bases and 4 bases, there was a span of 7 bases. Germline CDR1 LNHDA, CDR2 SQIVND (reference sequence). The CDR3 has 11 residues. In DNA form, the CDR3 reads TGTGCCAGTACGGGCGGAGAGACCCAGTACTTC. It is translated as CASTGGETQYF.

The chain links TRBV3-1 to TRBJ2-2; 13 bases are a match to TRBD2. The CDR3 length is 16 residues. Germline V gene data show CDR1 as LGHDT and CDR2 as YNNKEL (reference sequence). The trim removed 1 base at V and 5 bases at J, leaving 1 base unmatched. CDR3 region: CASSQGTSGSTGELFF. The DNA of the CDR3 is TGTGCCAGCAGCCAAGGGACTAGCGGGAGTACCGGGGAGCTGTTTTTT.

This clonotype was seen more than once but under ten times. V usage is TRBV7-9 and J usage is TRBJ2-6, with D perhaps matching TRBD1 (6 bases). With 4 bases removed from V and 11 bases from J, the gap between germline ends came to 15 bases. Per the germline V gene, CDR1 is SEHNR and CDR2 is FQNEAQ (reference sequence). This CDR3 contains 14 residues. CDR3 bases: TGTGCCAGCAGCTCATGGACAGCCCTCGACGTCCTGACTTTC. Translated, it gives CASSSWTALDVLTF.

The rearrangement uses TRBV11-3 and TRBJ2-1; the match to TRBD2 covers 7 bases. This CDR3 region has 13 residues. Germline V CDR1 and CDR2: SGHNT, YENEEA. V shed 5 bases and J 7 bases; nucleotides not matched to a gene: 5. The CDR3 sequence: CASSLIGRNEQFF. Here the CDR3 DNA reads TGTGCCAGCAGCCTCATCGGGAGGAATGAGCAGTTCTTC.

This clonotype occurred a few times. The gene calls are TRBV6-1 and TRBJ2-1, with 14 bases that match TRBD2. The CDR3 runs to 16 residues. Looked up from germline, CDR1 is MNHNS and CDR2 is SASEGT. The V gene end was trimmed by 6 bases and the J gene end by 6 bases; junction bases not matched to a gene: 7. The CDR3 protein is CASRASGTSGSNEQFF. The CDR3, as DNA: TGTGCCAGCAGAGCGTCCGGGACTAGCGGGAGCAATGAGCAGTTCTTC.

The chain joins TRBV11-2 to TRBJ2-7; 13 bases line up with TRBD2. CDR1 SGHAT and CDR2 FQNNGV come from the germline V gene. The CDR3 is 16 amino acids. V lost 0 bases to trimming and J lost 7 bases; unmatched junction nucleotides: 6. CDR3 bases: TGTGCCAGCAGCTTAGAACTAGCGGGAGGGTACTTGGAGCAGTACTTC. Amino acid sequence: CASSLELAGGYLEQYF.

V is TRBV12-3 or TRBV12-4 and J is TRBJ2-1; tentatively, D is TRBD1 (5 bases). The CDR3 extends over 15 amino acids. Trimming took off 3 bases at V and 12 bases at J, with 21 bases between the two ends. The chain's CDR3 is CASSLGQGTPPGQFF. The DNA for the CDR3 is TGTGCCAGCAGTTTGGGGCAGGGCACCCCTCCAGGGCAGTTCTTC.

This clonotype was detected many times. The chain combines TRBV5-1 with TRBJ1-1, with 8 nucleotides matching TRBD1. Trimming took 4 bases from V and 0 from J; bases not matched to a gene: 11. There are 17 residues in the CDR3. The germline V gene encodes CDR1 SGHRS and CDR2 YFSETQ. The CDR3 here is CASSQGARVTVNTEAFF. CDR3 coding DNA: TGCGCCAGCAGCCAGGGGGCCCGGGTGACGGTGAACACTGAAGCTTTCTTT.

This clonotype turned up a few times. The chain joins TRBV5-1 to TRBJ2-1, with no clear D. Germline V gives CDR1 SGHRS, CDR2 YFSETQ. Trimming took 0 bases from V and 4 from J, leaving 11 bases between them. The CDR3 runs to 15 residues. The CDR3 is CASSLDTGNYNEQFF. The DNA of the CDR3 is TGCGCCAGCAGCTTGGACACTGGGAATTACAATGAGCAGTTCTTC.

The rearrangement joins TRBV7-2 to TRBJ2-3; 11 nucleotides align to TRBD2. Per germline, CDR1 SGHTA and CDR2 FQGNSA. This CDR3 spans 15 amino acids. The V gene end was trimmed by 5 bases and the J gene end by 9 bases; junction bases not matched to a gene: 10. CDR3 loop: CASSVNSGRAQTQYF. CDR3 coding DNA: TGTGCCAGCAGCGTAAATAGCGGGAGGGCCCAGACGCAGTATTTT.

This clonotype was seen a few times. The V gene is TRBV5-1, the J gene TRBJ1-1; 9 bases match TRBD1. There are 15 residues in the CDR3. The junction had 9 bases not matched to a gene; V was cut back by 4 bases and J by 5 bases. Per germline, CDR1 SGHRS and CDR2 YFSETQ. As DNA, the CDR3 is TGCGCCAGCAGCCCAGGGACAGGGTTTGGTACTGAAGCTTTCTTT. It is translated as CASSPGTGFGTEAFF.

The CDR3 bases are TGTGCCAGCAAAACGGGCAGGTTGGGATTCACTGAAGCTTTCTTT. Translation: CASKTGRLGFTEAFF. V and J are TRBV27 and TRBJ1-1, with D unresolved. Germline CDR1 and CDR2: MNHEY and SMNVEV (reference sequence). The CDR3 covers 15 residues. Trimming cost V 7 bases and J 4 bases, with 19 bases left between them.

The gene calls are TRBV18 and TRBJ2-1, with a tentative D call TRBD1 (5 bases). Germline CDR1 KGHSH, CDR2 LQKENI. The CDR3 has 15 residues. Trimming took 5 bases from V and 6 from J, leaving 17 bases between them. CDR3 DNA sequence: TGTGCCAGCTCAACGGTGGTGGGCAGGGCCAATGAGCAGTTCTTC. Amino acids: CASSTVVGRANEQFF.

The J gene is TRBJ2-5, the V gene TRBV5-1; TRBD2 might be the D (6 bases). V was cut by 4 bases and J by 3 bases, with 10 bases left in between. Germline lookup yields CDR1 SGHRS and CDR2 YFSETQ. The CDR3 is 13 residues long. The DNA of the CDR3 is TGCGCCAGCAGCAACTCGGGGGAAGAGACCCAGTACTTC. Its translation: CASSNSGEETQYF. Using reference TRBV5-1 and TRBJ2-5 for the parts outside the CDR3, the full variable domain is KAGVTQTPRYLIKTRGQQVTLSCSPISGHRSVSWYQQTPGQGLQFLFEYFSETQRNKGNFPGRFSGRQFSNSRSEMNVSTLELGDSALYLCASSNSGEETQYFGPGTRLLVL.

This clonotype was detected only a few times. The chain carries TRBV12-3 or TRBV12-4 and TRBJ2-1, with 7 positions matching TRBD2. The CDR3 has 15 amino acids. The V and J ends lost 5 bases and 0 bases, in that order; junction bases with no gene match: 4. CDR3 bases: TGTGCCAGCAGTGTCACTAGCGACTCCTACAATGAGCAGTTCTTC. Translation gives CASSVTSDSYNEQFF.

The chain links TRBV10-3 to TRBJ1-1; the D gene is possibly TRBD1 (5 bases). V was cut by 2 bases and J by 1 base, with 14 bases left in between. This CDR3 is 16 amino acids long. The V gene's germline CDR1 is ENHRY and CDR2 SYGVKD. CDR3 loop: CAISEPAGPANTEAFF. CDR3 nucleotides: TGTGCCATCAGTGAGCCGGCGGGGCCGGCGAACACTGAAGCTTTCTTT.

This rearrangement joins TRBV5-4 to TRBJ2-1; 10 positions agree with TRBD2. Trimming cost V 6 bases and J 4 bases; bases outside gene matches: 10. Germline lookup yields CDR1 SGHNT and CDR2 YYREEE (reference sequence). The CDR3 has 16 amino acids. The CDR3 bases are TGTGCCAGCACATGGGGGGTAGCGGGAGGTTACAATGAGCAGTTCTTC. It encodes CASTWGVAGGYNEQFF.

This clonotype was counted ten times or more. The chain carries TRBV3-1 and TRBJ2-7, with no clear D. From germline, CDR1 is LGHDT and CDR2 YNNKEL (reference sequence). V shed 2 bases and J shed 3 bases, with 8 bases lying between them. This CDR3 region has 13 residues. The CDR3 sequence: CASSQRFDYEQYF. In DNA, the CDR3 is TGTGCCAGCAGCCAACGTTTTGACTACGAGCAGTACTTC.

V and J are TRBV29-1 and TRBJ2-7; 8 bases map to TRBD1. V gave up 3 bases and J gave up 4 bases; unmatched junction bases: 11. CDR3 length: 15 amino acids. Per the germline V gene, CDR1 is SQVTM and CDR2 is ANQGSEA. CDR3 residues: CSVDRPGTGEYEQYF. CDR3 bases: TGCAGCGTTGACCGTCCCGGGACAGGAGAATACGAGCAGTACTTC.

This clonotype was counted at least ten times. The rearrangement links TRBV7-2 to TRBJ2-5, with D unresolved. Trimming took off 2 bases at V and 2 bases at J, with 3 bases between the two ends. The CDR3 has 12 residues. Germline V gene data show CDR1 as SGHTA and CDR2 as FQGNSA. The CDR3 loop reads CASSLRQETQYF. The CDR3 nucleotides are TGTGCCAGCAGCTTAAGACAAGAGACCCAGTACTTC.

This clonotype has only a few counts. CDR3 nucleotides: TGCAGTGCTATAATGGACCCCGAGCAGTACTTC. Translated: CSAIMDPEQYF. The chain has TRBV20-1 and TRBJ2-7; no clear D. The CDR3 is 11 residues long. Trimming shortened V by 4 bases and J by 6 bases, and 10 bases separated the two germline ends. Looked up from germline, CDR1 is DFQATT and CDR2 is SNEGSKA (reference sequence).

This clonotype was seen more than once but under ten times. This chain joins TRBV18 and TRBJ2-1; possibly TRBD1 for D (6 bases). The CDR3 covers 13 residues. Between the trimmed V and J ends, which lost 5 bases and 6 bases, there was a span of 11 bases. In germline, CDR1 is KGHSH, CDR2 LQKENI. Here the CDR3 reads CASSAGQPNEQFF. CDR3 nucleotides: TGTGCCAGCTCAGCCGGACAGCCCAATGAGCAGTTCTTC.

The J gene is TRBJ2-3, the V gene TRBV7-9; 7 bases align to TRBD1. Germline CDR1 reads SEHNR; CDR2 reads FQNEAQ (reference sequence). The V and J ends lost 10 bases and 0 bases, in that order; junction bases with no gene match: 7. This CDR3 region has 14 residues. This chain's CDR3 is CAITRGRSTDTQYF. The CDR3 DNA is TGTGCCATCACAAGGGGGCGAAGCACAGATACGCAGTATTTT. The full variable domain, with the rest looked up from reference TRBV7-9 and TRBJ2-3, is DTGVSQNPRHKITKRGQNVTFRCDPISEHNRLYWYRQTLGQGPEFLTYFQNEAQLEKSRLLSDRFSAERPKGSFSTLEIQRTEQGDSAMYLCAITRGRSTDTQYFGPGTRLTVL.

This chain connects TRBV12-3 or TRBV12-4 to TRBJ1-4, with D possibly TRBD1 on 5 matching bases. Trimming left V 5 bases short and J 9 bases short, with 16 bases between. The CDR3 extends over 14 amino acids. CDR3 protein: CASSPDNYGKKLFF. The CDR3 DNA reads as TGTGCCAGCAGTCCGGACAACTATGGGAAAAAACTGTTTTTT.

V usage is TRBV5-1 and J usage is TRBJ2-2; 10 nucleotides line up with TRBD2. Germline V gene sequence: CDR1 SGHRS, CDR2 YFSETQ. V gave up 2 bases and J gave up 5 bases; unmatched junction bases: 6. CDR3 size: 16 residues. Written as DNA, the CDR3 is TGCGCCAGCAGCTTCTTAGCGGGAGGACGAACCGGGGAGCTGTTTTTT. This codes for CASSFLAGGRTGELFF.

The gene calls are TRBV11-2 and TRBJ2-3; D not resolved. The CDR3 spans 13 residues. Trimming left V 0 bases short and J 6 bases short, with 7 bases between. The germline gives CDR1 SGHAT, CDR2 FQNNGV. In DNA, the CDR3 is TGTGCCAGCAGCTTAGAACCTGAGGATACGCAGTATTTT. Amino acid sequence: CASSLEPEDTQYF.